Each of the 6 T cell receptor beta chains below was sequenced from the same sample in a study of CD8 T cells in acute hepatitis C reinfection. The time point here: naive CD8 control sorted from an acute-time-point sample. TCRdb keeps only in-frame clones here, not all; method: immunoSEQ multiplex PCR. The repertoire has 30,000 to 45,000 clones, approximately 85% of them found once; the top ten carry 11%. Sequencing used naive CD8+ T cells from PBMCs. The source of these receptors is a woman in her late teens or twenties who spontaneously cleared hepatitis C infection.

This clone was detected only once. This CDR3 reads CASSGTGELFF. DNA of the CDR3: TGTGCCAGCAGCGGAACCGGGGAGCTGTTTTTT. The V and J genes are TRBV7-9 and TRBJ2-2; no firm D call. Germline CDR1 and CDR2: SEHNR and FQNEAQ (reference sequence). Trimming pared 5 bases from V and 5 bases from J, leaving 3 bases between. The CDR3 is 11 amino acids.

The chain is built from TRBV27 and TRBJ2-1; 7 bases map to TRBD2. This CDR3 has 15 amino acids. V lost 3 bases and J lost 8; bases outside the gene matches: 10. CDR1 and CDR2 from the germline V gene are MNHEY and SMNVEV (reference sequence). Written as DNA, the CDR3 is TGTGCCAGCAGTTTTGGGGGGGTTGGCTTTTATGAGCAGTTCTTC. Translating gives CASSFGGVGFYEQFF.

This rearrangement joins TRBV27 to TRBJ1-5; a weak D match, TRBD1 (5 bases). Germline loops: CDR1 MNHEY, CDR2 SMNVEV (reference sequence). Trimming left V 6 bases short and J 4 bases short, with 13 bases between. The CDR3 length is 14 residues. CDR3 in DNA: TGTGCCAGCAGGCTCCAGGGCGGTAATCAGCCCCAGCATTTT. Residues: CASRLQGGNQPQHF.

The chain uses TRBV5-1 and TRBJ2-1; the match to TRBD2 covers 7 bases. This CDR3 is 13 amino acids long. V trimming: 8 bases; J trimming: 4 bases; junction bases outside the gene matches: 6. Germline-derived CDR1 and CDR2 are SGHRS and YFSETQ. CDR3 residues: CASQTSRYNEQFF. The DNA for the CDR3 is TGCGCCAGTCAGACTAGCAGATACAATGAGCAGTTCTTC.

The chain combines TRBV2 with TRBJ2-1; 13 nucleotides agree with TRBD2. V dropped 3 bases and J dropped 7; count of bases not matched to a gene: 12. Germline V lookup: CDR1 SNHLY, CDR2 FYNNEI. This CDR3 comprises 18 residues. The CDR3: CASSDGLTSGRRGNEQFF. The CDR3 coding sequence is TGTGCCAGCAGTGATGGGTTGACTAGCGGGAGGCGAGGTAATGAGCAGTTCTTC.

This chain links TRBV29-1 with TRBJ2-1; D uncertain. The CDR3 loop spans 12 amino acids. Trimming stripped 4 bases from V and 10 bases from J, with 14 bases between. Germline-derived CDR1 and CDR2 are SQVTM and ANQGSEA. DNA for the CDR3: TGCAGCGTTGTCACCCCGGTGGTCGAGCAGTTCTTC. This gives the protein CSVVTPVVEQFF.